The present T cell receptor beta chain was sequenced within a study of a mutant IDH1 vaccine in newly diagnosed glioma. Noted time point: week 23, last vaccination. Vaccination comprised doses that each held 300 ug of mutant IDH1 20-mer peptide, plus topical imiquimod. New WHO grade 3 or 4 IDH1-mutant, ATRX-lost astrocytomas were present in all donors. Notes on this clone: What it recognizes is unknown. Additional DNA sequences in this sample encode the identical CDR3.

Sequenced by immunoSEQ multiplex PCR; TCRdb stores in-frame clones only, minus some. The sample shows 35,000 to 40,000 clones, approximately 80% of them seen only once. Overall study findings and caveats: Pseudoprogression seemed unrelated to changes in top peripheral T cell clonotypes.

This clonotype was sampled from a man in his forties with glioma. The material sequenced was PBMCs, taken from a glioma patient whose treatment included an IDH1 peptide vaccine.

The CDR3 coding sequence is TGTGCCAGCAGCTTAGATAGCGGGAGGCGAAATGAGCAGTTCTTC. Translating it yields CASSLDSGRRNEQFF. The chain couples TRBV7-9 to TRBJ2-1; the match to TRBD2 covers 10 bases. The junction had 4 bases not matched to a gene; V was cut back by 1 base and J by 7 bases. This CDR3 is 15 amino acids long. CDR1 SEHNR and CDR2 FQNEAQ come from the germline V gene (reference sequence).